Listed here is a single T cell receptor (beta chain). Its cognate antigen has yet to be identified. The missing conserved phenylalanine or tryptophan at the end of this CDR3 makes a read error likely. Library preparation used multiplex PCR. One-step amplicon PCR with EuroClonality-NGS primers was used to generate TRB libraries from roughly 100 ng genomic DNA. TRB amplicons were sequenced on Illumina MiSeq instruments with 2 x 250 bp version 2 chemistry. Processing in the source paper ran as follows. IMGT/HighV-QUEST was the tool used for both primary TRB sequence analysis and V(D)J annotation. Repertoire diversity and composition were evaluated with VDJtools after removing nonfunctional clones and downsampling for comparisons between samples. In TCRdb, the public reads were trimmed at Q25 with fastp and aligned with MiXCR, with productive beta chains retained. When rows share a CDR3 protein, they turn into one entry using the most common DNA and genes. TCRdb, not the original authors, processed these V and J calls. Counted in this sample were more than 2,000 distinct CDR3 sequences; roughly 28% of them appeared once. Over 7.5% of the sample lies in the top ten.

Healthy control blood came from volunteer donors supplied by blood services in Australia and France. For the TCR repertoire analysis, genomic DNA was extracted either from whole blood samples or from PBMCs. This specimen belongs to a study of somatic reversion in DOCK8 deficiency (dated by TCRdb to 2018 to 2021). In the study overall: In the study, T cell receptor beta repertoires were compared across three groups: DOCK8-deficient patients, DOCK8-revertant patients and healthy volunteers. The ways in which somatic reversion of pathogenic DOCK8 variants alters lymphocyte differentiation and function in DOCK8 deficiency were investigated. The DOCK8-deficient patients included in the study had been previously reported.

General study outcomes and caveats: The methods did not specify, sample by sample, whether the source material for each sample was whole blood or PBMCs.

The germline V gene (reference sequence) sets CDR1 to SEHNR and CDR2 to FQNEAQ. The CDR3 comprises 16 residues, both ends counted. The DNA shown is the 48-base CDR3, in frame from base 1. V loses 5 bases, J loses 7 bases, and the germline ends lie 23 bases apart. The sequence was collected from a human donor in good health. The chain couples TRBV7-9 to TRBJ1-1; the D gene identity is not certain. Material for sequencing was peripheral blood. The sequence in DNA is TGTGCCAGCAGCCCCGCTCAACGGATCGGAAGTGGTGAAGCTTTCCTT. This gives the protein CASSPAQRIGSGEAFL.